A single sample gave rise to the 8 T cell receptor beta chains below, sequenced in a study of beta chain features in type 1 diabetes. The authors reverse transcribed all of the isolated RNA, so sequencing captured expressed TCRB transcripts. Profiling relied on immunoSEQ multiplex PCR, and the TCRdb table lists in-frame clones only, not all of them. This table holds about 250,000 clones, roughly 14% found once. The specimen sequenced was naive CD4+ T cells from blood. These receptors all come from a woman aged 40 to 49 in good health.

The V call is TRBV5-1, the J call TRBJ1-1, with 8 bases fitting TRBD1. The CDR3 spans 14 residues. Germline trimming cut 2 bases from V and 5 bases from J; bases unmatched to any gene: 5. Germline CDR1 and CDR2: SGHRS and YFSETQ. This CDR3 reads CASSFDRGGTEAFF. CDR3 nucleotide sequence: TGCGCCAGCAGCTTTGACAGGGGAGGAACTGAAGCTTTCTTT.

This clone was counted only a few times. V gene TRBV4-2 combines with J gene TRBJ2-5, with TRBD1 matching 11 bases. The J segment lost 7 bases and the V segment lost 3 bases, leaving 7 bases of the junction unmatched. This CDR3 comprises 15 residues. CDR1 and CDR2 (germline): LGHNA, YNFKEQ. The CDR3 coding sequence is TGTGCCAGCAGCCACGGACAGGGGGCCCCGGGGACCCAGTACTTC. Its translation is CASSHGQGAPGTQYF.

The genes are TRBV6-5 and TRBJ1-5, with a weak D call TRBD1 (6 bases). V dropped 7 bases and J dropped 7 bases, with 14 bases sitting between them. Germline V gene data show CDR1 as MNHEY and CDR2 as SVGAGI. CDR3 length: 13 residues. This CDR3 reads CASTAGAAQPQHF. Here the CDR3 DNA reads TGTGCCAGCACGGCGGGGGCAGCACAGCCCCAGCATTTT.

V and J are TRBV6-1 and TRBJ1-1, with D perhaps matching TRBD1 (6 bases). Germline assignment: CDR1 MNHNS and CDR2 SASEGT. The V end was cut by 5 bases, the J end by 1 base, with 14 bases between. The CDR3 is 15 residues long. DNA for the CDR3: TGTGCCAGCAGTCCCGAGGGGGTGAGGAACACTGAAGCTTTCTTT. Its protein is CASSPEGVRNTEAFF.

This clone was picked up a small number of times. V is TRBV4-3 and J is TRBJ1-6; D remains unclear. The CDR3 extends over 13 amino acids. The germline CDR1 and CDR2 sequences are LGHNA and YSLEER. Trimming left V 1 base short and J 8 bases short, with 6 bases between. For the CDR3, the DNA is TGCGCCAGCAGCCAAGTTCAGGATTCACCCCTCCACTTT. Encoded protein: CASSQVQDSPLHF.

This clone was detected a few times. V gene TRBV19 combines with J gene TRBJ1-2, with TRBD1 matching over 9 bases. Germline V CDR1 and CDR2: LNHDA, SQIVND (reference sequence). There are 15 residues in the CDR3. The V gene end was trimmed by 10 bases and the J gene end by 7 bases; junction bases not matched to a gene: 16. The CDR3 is CATQELYRGLRGYTF. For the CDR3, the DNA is TGTGCCACACAGGAACTATACAGGGGGCTGCGTGGCTACACCTTC. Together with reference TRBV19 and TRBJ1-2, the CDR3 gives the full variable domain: DGGITQSPKYLFRKEGQNVTLSCEQNLNHDAMYWYRQDPGQGLRLIYYSQIVNDFQKGDIAEGYSVSREKKESFPLTVTSAQKNPTAFYLCATQELYRGLRGYTFGSGTRLTVV.

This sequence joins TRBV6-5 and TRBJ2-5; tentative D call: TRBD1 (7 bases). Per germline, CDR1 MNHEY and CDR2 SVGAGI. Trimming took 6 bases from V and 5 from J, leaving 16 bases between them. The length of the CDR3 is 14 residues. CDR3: CASSRRQGLETQYF. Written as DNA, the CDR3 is TGTGCCAGCAGCCGCAGACAGGGACTCGAGACCCAGTACTTC.

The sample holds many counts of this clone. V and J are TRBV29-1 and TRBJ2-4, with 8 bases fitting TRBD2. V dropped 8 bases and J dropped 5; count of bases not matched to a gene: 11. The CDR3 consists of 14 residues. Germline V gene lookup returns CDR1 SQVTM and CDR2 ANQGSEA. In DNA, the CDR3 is TGCAGCACCGTAACGGGGGGGCCGGAAAACATTCAGTACTTC. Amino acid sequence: CSTVTGGPENIQYF. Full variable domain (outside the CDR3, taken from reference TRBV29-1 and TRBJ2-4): SAVISQKPSRDICQRGTSLTIQCQVDSQVTMMFWYRQQPGQSLTLIATANQGSEATYESGFVIDKFPISRPNLTFSTLTVSNMSPEDSSIYLCSTVTGGPENIQYFGAGTRLSVL.